This T cell receptor beta chain is from a study of blood T cell repertoires in COVID-19. The wider study: COVID-19 samples collected from the United States, Italy and Spain covered acute and convalescent phases. Sources were T cells, B-cell-depleted T cells, or PBMCs; the material itself was cDNA or gDNA.

Germline V gives CDR1 LNHNV, CDR2 YYDKDF (reference sequence). Germline trimming cut 2 bases from V and 4 bases from J; bases unmatched to any gene: 12. CDR3 length: 18 amino acids. As processed by the authors: Researchers report that nucleated cell counts were estimated from reference gene primer amplification. The assay was immunoSEQ multiplex PCR, and TCRdb's table has in-frame clones only and misses some. D and trimming come from the DNA, and the V and J calls and clone size come from that table. The sample lists hundreds of thousands of clones, around nine tenths occurring once. The chain carries TRBV15 and TRBJ2-1; TRBD2 matches at 9 bases. Sequenced material: peripheral blood. This receptor was taken from a man in his late teens or twenties with active or convalescent COVID-19. CDR3 in DNA: TGTGCCACCAGCAGATCCACCCTCGCGGGAGGGATTTACAATGAGCAGTTCTTC. It translates to CATSRSTLAGGIYNEQFF. Using reference TRBV15 and TRBJ2-1 for the parts outside the CDR3, the full variable domain is DAMVIQNPRYQVTQFGKPVTLSCSQTLNHNVMYWYQQKSSQAPKLLFHYYDKDFNNEADTPDNFQSRRPNTSFCFLDIRSPGLGDTAMYLCATSRSTLAGGIYNEQFFGPGTRLTVL.